In this sample, the clone carrying this T cell receptor (beta chain) turned up a few times. cDNA reverse transcribed from extracted RNA served as the sequencing template. The method was immunoSEQ multiplex PCR; TCRdb's version includes in-frame clones alone and lacks a portion of them. The profile shows more than 150,000 clones, under 60% of them singletons. This sample is drawn from a study of CD8+ T cells in alopecia areata. As for the study in general: Treated patients took oral tofacitinib at 5 to 10 mg twice daily. Treatment ran 6 to 18 months, with 6 months of follow-up afterward.

This TCR was sampled from a human donor with alopecia areata. Sequencing used CD8+ T cells sorted from blood, obtained at week 0.

CDR3 amino acids: CASSPGMGTEAFF. CDR3 in DNA: TGTGCCAGCAGCCCCGGGATGGGCACTGAAGCTTTCTTT. J is TRBJ1-1 and V is TRBV9; D call uncertain. The CDR3 contains 13 residues. Per germline, CDR1 SGDLS and CDR2 YYNGEE. The V end was cut by 4 bases, the J end by 4 bases, with 11 bases between. The full variable domain, completed using reference TRBV9 and TRBJ1-1, is DSGVTQTPKHLITATGQRVTLRCSPRSGDLSVYWYQQSLDQGLQFLIQYYNGEERAKGNILERFSAQQFPDLHSELNLSSLELGDSALYFCASSPGMGTEAFFGQGTRLTVV.